This TCR beta chain came from a study of blood T cells in healthy people across ages. General observations from the study: It was not known whether donors were CMV positive (a possible confounder of expanded clonotype changes). TCR beta diversity, measured per million T cells, fell in a roughly linear way with age.

A sample-barcoded 5' primer and a J-beta primer mix were used in a second PCR of roughly 7 to 11 cycles. Using its own MiXCR run on the 5' RACE reads, TCRdb lists one record per CDR3 protein. The repertoire holds around 800,000 distinct CDR3 sequences, approximately 53% seen once, with approximately 41% in the top ten. Trimming cost V 4 bases and J 5 bases; bases outside gene matches: 3. The CDR3 loop spans 15 amino acids. CDR1 and CDR2 from the germline V gene are MNHEY and SVGEGT. This clonotype was seen more than once but under ten times. Its antigen is still unknown. The source material was blood. This chain links TRBV6-2 or TRBV6-3 with TRBJ2-1; TRBD2 aligns across 12 bases. This receptor was obtained from an older man in good health. CDR3 region: CASSLWTSGNNEQFF. The CDR3 bases are TGTGCCAGCAGTTTATGGACTAGCGGGAACAATGAGCAGTTCTTC.